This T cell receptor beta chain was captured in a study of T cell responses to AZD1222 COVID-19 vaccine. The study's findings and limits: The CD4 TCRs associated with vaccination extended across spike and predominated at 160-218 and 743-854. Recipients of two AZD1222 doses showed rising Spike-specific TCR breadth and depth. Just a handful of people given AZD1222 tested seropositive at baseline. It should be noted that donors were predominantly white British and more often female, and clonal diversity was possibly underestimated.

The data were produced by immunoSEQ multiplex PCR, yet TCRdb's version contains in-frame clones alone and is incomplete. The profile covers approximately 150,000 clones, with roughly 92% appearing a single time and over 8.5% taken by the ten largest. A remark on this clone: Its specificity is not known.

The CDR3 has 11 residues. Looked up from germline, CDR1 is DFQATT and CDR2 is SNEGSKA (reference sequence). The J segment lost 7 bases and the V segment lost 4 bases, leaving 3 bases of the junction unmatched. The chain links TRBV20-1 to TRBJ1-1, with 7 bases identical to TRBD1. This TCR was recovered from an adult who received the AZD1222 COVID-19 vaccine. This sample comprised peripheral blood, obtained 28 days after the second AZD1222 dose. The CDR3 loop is CSAKGAVEAFF. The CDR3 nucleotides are TGCAGTGCTAAGGGGGCTGTTGAAGCTTTCTTT.